This T cell receptor beta chain was identified during a study of T-cell memory formation after mild COVID-19. Study-level background: The study found TCR clusters largely donor specific.

The sample holds a few counts of this clonotype. Its specificity is unknown. The 5'RACE method, run with constant-segment primers, produced TCR alpha and TCR beta cDNA libraries (carrying sample barcodes and UMIs). TCRdb re-derived calls from the 5' RACE reads in MiXCR, one entry per CDR3 protein. The table lists about 360,000 distinct CDR3 sequences, 13% to 15% of them singletons. Study findings and constraints: Largely, contracting CD4+ clones fell within CM and EM, and contracting CD8+ clones within EMRA. A balance of CD4 and CD8 characterized clones contracting day 15 to 85, whereas later expanders leaned CD4+.

This sequence was found in a man younger than 35 who had mild COVID-19 (a few samples of this study predate the infection). Cell type and time point are not known. Sequencing was performed on PBMCs or a T cell subset sorted from them (not recorded which).

The CDR3 sequence: CASTPIGRGRNTEAFF. In nucleotides, the CDR3 is TGTGCCAGCACCCCTATCGGTAGAGGGAGGAACACTGAAGCTTTCTTT. The rearrangement links TRBV28 to TRBJ1-1; D unclear. V gave up 7 bases and J gave up 1 base, with 19 bases separating them. The germline V gene has CDR1 MDHEN and CDR2 SYDVKM. CDR3 length: 16 amino acids. Full variable domain (rest looked up from reference TRBV28 and TRBJ1-1): DVKVTQSSRYLVKRTGEKVFLECVQDMDHENMFWYRQDPGLGLRLIYFSYDVKMKEKGDIPEGYSVSREKKERFSLILESASTNQTSMYLCASTPIGRGRNTEAFFGQGTRLTVV.